This TCR beta chain originates from a study of cytotoxic CD8 clonotypes in ibrutinib-treated CLL. Overall study: Overall, roughly 25 responses were partial and 2 complete; following median roughly 70 months, about 15 patients stayed remitted and about twelve progressed.

Worth noting for this clone: Its antigen is as yet unknown.

Study observations and caveats: Clonality increased at ibrutinib response and stayed stable in sustained remission. At progression, however, it fell back toward baseline. At the start, clonality exceeded age-matched healthy donors and followed circulating CD8+ T-cell counts.

Cryopreserved PBMCs provided around 1.9 micrograms of genomic DNA for the TCR beta libraries. The CDR3 is made up of 17 amino acids. V lost 2 bases and J 3 bases, leaving 18 bases between the germline ends. Germline V CDR1 and CDR2: MNHEY, SMNVEV (reference sequence). Method: immunoSEQ multiplex PCR; TCRdb's copy keeps in-frame clones and lacks some. The data hold fewer than 400,000 clones, with roughly 67% observed a single time. This specimen was PBMCs, taken after 36 months of ibrutinib treatment. The clonotype comes from a human donor with chronic lymphocytic leukemia. The genes are TRBV27 and TRBJ2-3, with D tentatively TRBD1 (6 bases). The CDR3 nucleotides are TGTGCCAGCAGTTTACGGACAGCCTTTAGCCGTACAGATACGCAGTATTTT. This encodes CASSLRTAFSRTDTQYF.